Sequencing of this T cell receptor beta chain was carried out in a study of T-cell memory formation after mild COVID-19. At least ten counts were recorded for this clonotype. The CDR3 contains 12 residues. Germline CDR1 SGHRS, CDR2 YFSETQ. Trimming removed 3 bases at V and 6 bases at J, with 8 bases between. TCRdb passed the 5' RACE reads through MiXCR, listing each CDR3 protein once. The sample yields about 250,000 distinct CDR3 sequences, 15% seen once. This chain connects TRBV5-1 to TRBJ2-3; D unresolved. Material: PBMCs or a T cell subset sorted from them (not recorded which). The receptor was isolated from an adult woman who had mild COVID-19 (a few samples of this study predate the infection). Cell type and time point are not known. CDR3 region: CASSSSGDTQYF. In DNA form, the CDR3 reads TGCGCCAGCAGCTCGTCCGGTGATACGCAGTATTTT.